The clone carrying this TCR beta chain showed up just a few times. The antigen remains undetermined. The entry originates in a study of T cell therapy after organ transplantation. Germline lookup yields CDR1 MDHEN and CDR2 SYDVKM. V shed 7 bases, J shed 11 bases, and the junction held 11 bases outside the gene matches. The CDR3 spans 13 residues. Sequencing used immunoSEQ multiplex PCR; TCRdb keeps in-frame clones, though not all of them. The sample carries thousands of clones, 65% to 70% recorded once. Time point: 4-8 weeks after completion of therapy. These transplant recipients had drug-resistant or recurrent cytomegalovirus infection.

The V gene is TRBV28, the J gene TRBJ1-1, with 9 bases lining up with TRBD1. The sample was CD8+ T cells from blood, taken after autologous CMV-specific T cell therapy. The receptor comes from a human patient who had received a solid organ transplant and had CMV disease. A share of the T cells may be of graft donor origin. The chain's CDR3 is CASTLDRGLWAFF. CDR3 nucleotides: TGTGCCAGCACCTTGGACAGGGGACTGTGGGCTTTCTTT.